This TCR beta chain was retrieved from a study of blood T cell repertoires in COVID-19 (dated by TCRdb to about 2020). Concerning the study at large: The collaborator samples originated in the United States, Italy and Spain and spanned the acute and convalescent phases of COVID-19. The samples were drawn from the first 160 participants of the ongoing ImmuneRACE study and from 1,254 subjects provided by 6 global collaborators. The material from the prospective study consisted of cDNA or gDNA derived from T cells, B-cell-depleted T cells, or PBMCs. The sample metadata nearly always contained a de-identified subject ID, COVID-19 status, age in years and sex. Where available, HLA class I and class II types were obtained from metadata supplied by the sample provider rather than from assay-based typing. The repertoires were made available in a free public database intended to serve as a resource for research on the immune response to SARS-CoV-2. Deeply sampled blood TCRbeta repertoires from subjects exposed to, actively infected with, or recovered from COVID-19 were included in the dataset.

Whole blood was collected in K2EDTA tubes by collaborating institutions according to the institutions' own protocols. For TCRbeta analysis, collaborators shipped samples in one of three forms: frozen whole blood, isolated PBMCs, or DNA extracted from either of those sample types. About this clone: Its antigen remains unidentified. No base quality values were provided; no much bigger clone lies one nucleotide off.

TCRbeta CDR3 regions were amplified from genomic DNA using the immunoSEQ Assay, a bias-controlled multiplex PCR. The paper's processing steps were these. Nucleated cell counts per sample were estimated from amplification of reference gene primers within the assay. To quantify the absolute abundance of each unique TCRbeta CDR3 rearrangement, sequence reads were collapsed and filtered. For each sample, productive Simpson clonality was calculated as the square root of Simpson's diversity index over productive rearrangements. In TCRdb, the immuneACCESS table is reduced to in-frame sequences with V and J assigned. These tables do not hold every clone; where another copy was compared, an unresolved V gene accounts for under half, and the others remain unexplained. From that table come the V and J calls and clone size; the DNA was used to work out D and trimming. Within this sample are some 78,000 clones, with over 75% of them counted one time only. Together, the top ten hold about 12% of the sample.

Paper-wide results and their limitations: How much clinical and demographic metadata was included differed by source and by participant, and the metadata was provided uncurated.

The origin of this receptor is a man between 65 and 79 years old with active or convalescent COVID-19. Input material: peripheral blood.

The DNA sequence is TGTGCTAGTAGCCTCATTGGGAGGGGTCATGAAGCTTTCTTT. This sequence encodes CASSLIGRGHEAFF. The chain is encoded by TRBV12-5 joined to TRBJ1-1; matching of 5 bases hints at TRBD1 as the D gene. The CDR1 and CDR2 encoded by the germline V gene are LGHNT and FRNRAP. V loses 8 bases, J loses 7 bases, and the germline ends lie 20 bases apart. The CDR3 spans 14 residues, from the cysteine through the phenylalanine. Of all the DNA, just the CDR3 is kept, 42 bases in frame from base 1.